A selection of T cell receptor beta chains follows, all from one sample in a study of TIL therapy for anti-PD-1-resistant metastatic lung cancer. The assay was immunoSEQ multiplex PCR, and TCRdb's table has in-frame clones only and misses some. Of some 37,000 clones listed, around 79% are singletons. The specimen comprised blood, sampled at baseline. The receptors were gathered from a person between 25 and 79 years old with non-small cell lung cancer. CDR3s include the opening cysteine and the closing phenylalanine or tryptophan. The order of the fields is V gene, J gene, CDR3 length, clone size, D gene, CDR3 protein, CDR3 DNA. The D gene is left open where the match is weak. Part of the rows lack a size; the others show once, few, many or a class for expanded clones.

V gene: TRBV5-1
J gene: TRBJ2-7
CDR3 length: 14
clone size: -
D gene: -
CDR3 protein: CASSFQAGYYEQYF
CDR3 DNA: TGCGCCAGCAGCTTCCAGGCAGGGTACTACGAGCAGTACTTC

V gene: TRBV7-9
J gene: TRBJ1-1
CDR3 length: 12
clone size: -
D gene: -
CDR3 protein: CASSFPVTEAFF
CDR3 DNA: TGTGCCAGCAGCTTCCCGGTCACTGAAGCTTTCTTT

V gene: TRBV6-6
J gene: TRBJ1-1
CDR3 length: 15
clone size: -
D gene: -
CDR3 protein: CASSYPGPTGTEAFF
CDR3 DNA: TGTGCCAGCAGTTACCCAGGGCCCACGGGCACTGAAGCTTTCTTT

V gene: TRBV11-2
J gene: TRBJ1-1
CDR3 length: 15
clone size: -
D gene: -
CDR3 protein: CASSSHTTPNTEAFF
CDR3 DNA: TGTGCCAGCAGCTCTCACACAACCCCGAACACTGAAGCTTTCTTT

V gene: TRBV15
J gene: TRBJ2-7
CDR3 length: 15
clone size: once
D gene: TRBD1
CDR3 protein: CATSRSGTGSYEQYF
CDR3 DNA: TGTGCCACCAGCAGGTCCGGGACAGGGTCCTACGAGCAGTACTTC

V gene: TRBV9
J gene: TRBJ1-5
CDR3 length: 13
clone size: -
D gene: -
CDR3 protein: CASSVNSNQPQHF
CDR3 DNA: TGTGCCAGCAGCGTTAATAGCAATCAGCCCCAGCATTTT

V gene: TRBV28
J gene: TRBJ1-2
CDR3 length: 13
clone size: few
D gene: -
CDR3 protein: CASSPRGLEGYTF
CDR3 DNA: TGTGCCAGCAGTCCAAGGGGCCTTGAGGGCTACACCTTC

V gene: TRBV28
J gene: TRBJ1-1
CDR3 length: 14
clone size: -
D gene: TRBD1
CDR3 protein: CASSATGLNTEAFF
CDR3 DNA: TGTGCCAGCAGTGCGACAGGGTTAAACACTGAAGCTTTCTTT

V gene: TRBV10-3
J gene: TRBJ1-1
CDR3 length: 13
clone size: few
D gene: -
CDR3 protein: CAIFSQRCPEAFF
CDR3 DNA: TGTGCCATCTTTTCCCAGCGATGCCCTGAAGCTTTCTTT

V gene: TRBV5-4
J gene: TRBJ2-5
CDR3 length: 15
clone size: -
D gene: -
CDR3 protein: CASSLAGGLGETQYF
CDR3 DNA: TGTGCCAGCAGCTTGGCCGGGGGACTGGGGGAGACCCAGTACTTC

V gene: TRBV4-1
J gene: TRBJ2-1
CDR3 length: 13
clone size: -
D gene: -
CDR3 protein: CASSRIGPNEQFF
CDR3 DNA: TGCGCCAGCAGCCGGATAGGACCCAATGAGCAGTTCTTC

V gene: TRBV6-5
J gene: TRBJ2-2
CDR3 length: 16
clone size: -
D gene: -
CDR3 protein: CASSSIQGRNTGELFF
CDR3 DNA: TGTGCCAGCAGTTCTATTCAGGGACGGAACACCGGGGAGCTGTTTTTT

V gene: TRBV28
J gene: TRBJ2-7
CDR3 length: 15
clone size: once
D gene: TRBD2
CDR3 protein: CASSLAGGKLYEQYF
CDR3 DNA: TGTGCCAGCAGCTTAGCGGGGGGCAAATTATACGAGCAGTACTTC

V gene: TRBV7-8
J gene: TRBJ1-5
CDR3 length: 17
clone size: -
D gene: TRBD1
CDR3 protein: CASSLPLRTGHNQPQHF
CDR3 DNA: TGTGCCAGCAGCTTACCGCTCCGGACAGGACACAATCAGCCCCAGCATTTT

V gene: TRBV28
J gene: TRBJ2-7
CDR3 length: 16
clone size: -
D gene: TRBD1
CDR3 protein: CASSSPTGTGEYEQYF
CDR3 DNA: TGTGCCAGCAGTTCTCCCACCGGGACAGGGGAGTACGAGCAGTACTTC

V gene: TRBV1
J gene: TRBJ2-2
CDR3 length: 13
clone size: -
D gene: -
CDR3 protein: CTSSLGSRRELFF
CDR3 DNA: TGCACCAGCAGCCTCGGCAGCAGACGGGAGCTGTTTTTT

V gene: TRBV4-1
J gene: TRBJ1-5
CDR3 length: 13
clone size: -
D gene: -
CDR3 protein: CASSQQVGQPQHF
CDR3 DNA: TGCGCCAGCAGCCAACAGGTTGGTCAGCCCCAGCATTTT

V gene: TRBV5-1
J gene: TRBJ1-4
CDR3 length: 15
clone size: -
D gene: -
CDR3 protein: CASSSQGATNEKLFF
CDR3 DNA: TGCGCCAGCAGCTCCCAGGGTGCAACTAATGAAAAACTGTTTTTT

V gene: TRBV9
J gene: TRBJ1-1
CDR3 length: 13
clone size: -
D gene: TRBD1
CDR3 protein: CASSAGGQGLAFF
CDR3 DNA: TGTGCCAGCAGCGCCGGGGGACAGGGGTTAGCTTTCTTT

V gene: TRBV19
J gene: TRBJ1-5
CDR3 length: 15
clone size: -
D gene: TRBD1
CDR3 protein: CASRYRGTSNRPQHF
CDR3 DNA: TGTGCCAGTAGATACAGGGGGACCAGCAATCGGCCCCAGCATTTT

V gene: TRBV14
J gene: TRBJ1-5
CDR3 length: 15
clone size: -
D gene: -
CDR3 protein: CASSQGGDSNQPQHF
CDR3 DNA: TGTGCCAGCAGCCAGGGGGGGGATAGCAATCAGCCCCAGCATTTT

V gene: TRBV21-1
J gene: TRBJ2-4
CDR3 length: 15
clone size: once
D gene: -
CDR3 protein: CASSKALLAKNIQYF
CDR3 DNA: TGTGCCAGCAGCAAAGCACTCCTAGCCAAAAACATTCAGTACTTC

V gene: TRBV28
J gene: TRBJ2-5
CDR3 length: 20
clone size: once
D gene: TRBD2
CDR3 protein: CASSLFRLAGAGPSQETQYF
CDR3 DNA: TGTGCCAGCAGTTTATTTCGCCTAGCGGGAGCCGGTCCCAGCCAAGAGACCCAGTACTTC

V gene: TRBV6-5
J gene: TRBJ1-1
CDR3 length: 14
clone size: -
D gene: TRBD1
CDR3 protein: CASSLDRVNTEAFF
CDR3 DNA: TGTGCCAGCAGCCTTGACAGGGTGAACACTGAAGCTTTCTTT

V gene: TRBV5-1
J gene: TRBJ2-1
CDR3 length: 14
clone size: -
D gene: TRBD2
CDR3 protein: CASSSAGGYNEQFF
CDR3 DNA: TGCGCCAGCAGCTCAGCGGGAGGCTACAATGAGCAGTTCTTC

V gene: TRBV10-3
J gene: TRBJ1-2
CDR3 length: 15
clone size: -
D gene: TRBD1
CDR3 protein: CAISESQGATYGYTF
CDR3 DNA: TGTGCCATCAGTGAGTCGCAGGGGGCCACCTATGGCTACACCTTC

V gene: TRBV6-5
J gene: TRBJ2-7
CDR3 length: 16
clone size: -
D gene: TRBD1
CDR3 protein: CASSYGPRDSSYEQYF
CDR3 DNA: TGTGCCAGCAGTTACGGCCCTCGGGACAGCTCCTACGAGCAGTACTTC

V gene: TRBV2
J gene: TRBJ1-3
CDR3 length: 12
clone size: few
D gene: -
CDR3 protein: CASMRRAGTIYF
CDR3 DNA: TGTGCCAGCATGCGCAGGGCCGGAACCATATATTTT

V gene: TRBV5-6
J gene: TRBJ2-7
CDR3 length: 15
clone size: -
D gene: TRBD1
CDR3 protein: CASSPLGTEIYEQYF
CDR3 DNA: TGTGCCAGCAGCCCGCTAGGGACAGAGATCTACGAGCAGTACTTC

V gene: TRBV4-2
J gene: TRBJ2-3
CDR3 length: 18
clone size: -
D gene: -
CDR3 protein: CASSQDVGSRMSTDTQYF
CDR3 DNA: TGTGCCAGCAGCCAAGACGTCGGGTCCCGTATGAGCACAGATACGCAGTATTTT

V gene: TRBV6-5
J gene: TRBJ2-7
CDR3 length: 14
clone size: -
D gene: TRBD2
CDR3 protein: CASSSGTSAYEQYF
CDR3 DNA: TGTGCCAGCAGTTCAGGGACTAGCGCCTACGAGCAGTACTTT

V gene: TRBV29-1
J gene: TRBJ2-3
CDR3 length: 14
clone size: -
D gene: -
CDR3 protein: CSVGAGRPTDTQYF
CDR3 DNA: TGCAGCGTTGGGGCGGGACGCCCCACAGATACGCAGTATTTT

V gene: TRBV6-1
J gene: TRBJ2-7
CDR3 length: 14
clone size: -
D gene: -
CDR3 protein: CASSDSTGTTEQYF
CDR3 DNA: TGTGCCAGCAGTGATAGTACAGGGACAACAGAGCAGTACTTC

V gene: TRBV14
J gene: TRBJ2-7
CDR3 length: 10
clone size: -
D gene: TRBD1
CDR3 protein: CASSQVRQGF
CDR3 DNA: TGTGCCAGCAGCCAAGTCAGACAGGGATTC

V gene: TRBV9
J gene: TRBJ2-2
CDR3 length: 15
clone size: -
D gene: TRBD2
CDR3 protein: CASSVDPSGSGELFF
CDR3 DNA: TGTGCCAGCAGCGTAGATCCTAGCGGATCCGGGGAGCTGTTTTTT

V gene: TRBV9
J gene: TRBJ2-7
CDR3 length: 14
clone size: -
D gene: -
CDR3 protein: CASSPLGASYEQYF
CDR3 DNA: TGTGCCAGCAGCCCCCTGGGGGCCTCCTACGAGCAGTACTTC

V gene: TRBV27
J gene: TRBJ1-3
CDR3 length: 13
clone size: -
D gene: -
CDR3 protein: CASSSLTGNTIYF
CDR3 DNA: TGTGCCAGCAGTTCCCTAACTGGAAACACCATATATTTT

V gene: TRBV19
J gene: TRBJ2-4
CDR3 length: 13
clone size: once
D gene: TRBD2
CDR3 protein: CASSAGGGNIQYF
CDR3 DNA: TGTGCCAGTAGTGCGGGGGGAGGAAACATTCAGTACTTC

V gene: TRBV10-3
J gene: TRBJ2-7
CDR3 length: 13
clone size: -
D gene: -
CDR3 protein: CAISETREWEQYF
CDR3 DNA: TGTGCCATCAGTGAGACCCGGGAGTGGGAGCAGTACTTC

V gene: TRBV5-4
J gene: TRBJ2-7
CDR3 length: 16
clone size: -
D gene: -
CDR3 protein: CASSASRRARTYEQYF
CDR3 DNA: TGTGCCAGCAGTGCCAGTAGGCGGGCAAGGACCTACGAGCAGTACTTC

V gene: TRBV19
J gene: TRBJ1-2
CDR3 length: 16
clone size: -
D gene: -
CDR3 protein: CASSIRGLAGDEGYTF
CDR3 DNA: TGTGCCAGTAGTATACGAGGACTGGCAGGGGACGAAGGCTACACCTTC

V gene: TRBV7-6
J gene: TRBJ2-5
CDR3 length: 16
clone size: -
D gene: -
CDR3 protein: CASSFRSRSRQETQYF
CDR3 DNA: TGTGCCAGCAGCTTCAGGTCCCGCAGTCGTCAAGAGACCCAGTACTTC

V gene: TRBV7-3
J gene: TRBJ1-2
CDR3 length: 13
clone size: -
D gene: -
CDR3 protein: CASSLGQNYGYTF
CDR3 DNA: TGTGCCAGCAGCTTAGGGCAAAACTATGGCTACACCTTC